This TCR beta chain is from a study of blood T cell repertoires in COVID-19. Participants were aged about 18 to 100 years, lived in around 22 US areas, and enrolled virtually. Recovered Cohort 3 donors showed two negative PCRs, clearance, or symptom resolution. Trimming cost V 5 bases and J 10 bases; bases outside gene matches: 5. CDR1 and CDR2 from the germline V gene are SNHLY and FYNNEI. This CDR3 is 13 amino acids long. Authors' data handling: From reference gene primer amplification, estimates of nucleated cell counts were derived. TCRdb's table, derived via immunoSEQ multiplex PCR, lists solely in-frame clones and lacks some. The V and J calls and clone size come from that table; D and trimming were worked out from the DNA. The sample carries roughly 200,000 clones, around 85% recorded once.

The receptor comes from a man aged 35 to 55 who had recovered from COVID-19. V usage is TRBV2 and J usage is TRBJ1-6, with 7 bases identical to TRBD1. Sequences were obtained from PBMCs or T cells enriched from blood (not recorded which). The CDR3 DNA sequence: TGTGCCAGCAGTTGGGACAGAGACTCACCCCTCCACTTT. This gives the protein CASSWDRDSPLHF.